This TCR beta chain comes out of a study of blood T cells in healthy people across ages (dated by TCRdb to about 2015). About the study as a whole: In model experiments, template switching captured roughly one uniquely barcoded TCR beta cDNA molecule for every two T cells. Using deep sequencing normalized with unique cDNA molecular identifiers, the study measured how TCR beta repertoire diversity changes with age. The donors were divided into four age groups: young (average around 16 years), middle-aged (roughly 42), aged (under 70) and long-lived (about 79). To avoid experimental bias, donors of different ages were randomly spread across the sequencing lanes. Two additional independent replicas of 1 million unique cDNA reads from the same blood draw were analyzed for two donors (one aged 18 to 29 and one aged 80 or older).

On this clonotype itself: Its binding antigen is unknown. It has no much larger one-base neighbor in the sample; base qualities were not kept.

Systemically healthy Caucasian individuals from Russia, approximately 39 in total and aged roughly 6 to 95 years, were included as donors. Each donor gave 9.5 to 10 milliliters of peripheral blood, drawn into EDTA-treated Vacutainer tubes. Ficoll-Paque density-gradient centrifugation was used to isolate PBMCs, with at least 6.5 million per sample. Total RNA, at least 6 micrograms per sample, was extracted from PBMCs with Trizol reagent. The percentages of naive CD45RAhigh/CD27high T cells were determined by flow cytometry on a PBMC aliquot from every donor. Inclusive of the bounding cysteine and phenylalanine, the CDR3 is 13 residues long. Kept here is only the CDR3 DNA, which spans 39 bases and is read in frame from base 1. From the germline V gene (reference sequence), CDR1 is SGHKS and CDR2 is YYEKEE. Trimming at the junction amounts to 4 bases on V and 6 bases on J, and the germline ends lie 14 bases apart.

General findings and caveats noted by the study authors: Because donor CMV infection status was unknown, age-related changes in expanded clonotypes were potentially confounded. Compared with the aged group, more naive CD4+ T cells, fewer expanded clones and increased TCR diversity were shown by the long-lived group, suggesting age selection. As age increased, observed TCR beta diversity per million T cells dropped in a roughly linear way, and a significant reduction was already evident by age around 41. Estimates of total diversity based on one million sequenced T cells were considered lower bounds and underestimates. A strong correlation was found between observed TCR beta diversity and the percentage of naive T cells measured by flow cytometry. Bulk unsorted PBMC profiling prevented conclusive comparison of naive and antigen-experienced compartments.

Libraries were prepared through 5' RACE. The data were produced on an Illumina HiSeq 2500. A second PCR of roughly 7 to 11 cycles was performed with a sample-barcoded 5' primer and a J-beta primer mix. A template-switch 5' adaptor carrying 12 random nucleotides introduced a unique molecular identifier onto each TCR beta cDNA molecule. Each sample yielded at least 3 million CDR3-containing paired-end reads. The Mint cDNA synthesis kit, primed by a TRBC-specific oligonucleotide, was used to synthesize first-strand cDNA from all RNA. Following uracil-DNA glycosylase treatment, a first 18-cycle PCR with universal primers M1SS and BC2_uni_R was performed on all cDNA. The paper's processing steps were these. For normalization, 1 million high-quality reads, each with a distinct molecular identifier, were randomly selected from each sample. Instead of being binned into consensus sequences, reads with shared molecular identifiers were discarded. MiTCR, with a Q25 quality threshold and the strictest error-elimination algorithm, was used for CDR3 identification, clonotype clustering and error correction. Lower-bound total TCR beta diversity was estimated with a nonparametric unseen species model using Euler transformation. In-frame beta chains were kept once TCRdb had trimmed the public reads at Q25 with fastp and called clones with MiXCR. Rows are unified per CDR3 protein, each entry keeping the most common DNA and genes. What appears here as the V and J calls and clone size reflects TCRdb's work, not the paper's. Within this sample are around 750,000 distinct CDR3 sequences, with about 48% of them counted one time only. About 42% of the sample rests with the top ten.

The sequenced sample consisted of blood. The receptor was isolated from an older man in good health. The chain is made from TRBV5-5 and TRBJ2-7; TRBD2 might be the D gene, on 5 matching bases. The CDR3 region reads CASSPGISGEQYF. In nucleotides, the sequence is TGTGCCAGCAGCCCGGGGATCTCAGGCGAGCAGTACTTC.